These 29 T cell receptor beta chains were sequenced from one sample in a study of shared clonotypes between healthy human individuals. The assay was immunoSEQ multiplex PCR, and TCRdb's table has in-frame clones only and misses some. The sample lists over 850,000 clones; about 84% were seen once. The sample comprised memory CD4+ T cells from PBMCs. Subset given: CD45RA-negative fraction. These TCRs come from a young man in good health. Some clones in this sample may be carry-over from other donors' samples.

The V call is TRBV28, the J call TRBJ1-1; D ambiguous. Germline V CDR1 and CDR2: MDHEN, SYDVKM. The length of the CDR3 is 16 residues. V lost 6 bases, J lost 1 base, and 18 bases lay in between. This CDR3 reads CASSSPGGPTNTEAFF. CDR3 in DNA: TGTGCCAGCAGCTCCCCGGGCGGCCCCACGAACACTGAAGCTTTCTTT.

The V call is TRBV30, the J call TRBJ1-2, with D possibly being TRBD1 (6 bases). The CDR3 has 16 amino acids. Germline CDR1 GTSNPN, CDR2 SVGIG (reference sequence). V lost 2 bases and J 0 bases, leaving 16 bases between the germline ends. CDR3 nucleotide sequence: TGTGCCTGGAGTTCGCCCCAACAGGGAGCTAACTATGGCTACACCTTC. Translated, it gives CAWSSPQQGANYGYTF.

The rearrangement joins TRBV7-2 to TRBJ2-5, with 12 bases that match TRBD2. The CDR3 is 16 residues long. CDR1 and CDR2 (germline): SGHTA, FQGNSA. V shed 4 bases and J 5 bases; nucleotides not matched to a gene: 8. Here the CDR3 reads CASSSRLAGVGETQYF. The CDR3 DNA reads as TGTGCCAGCAGCTCCCGACTAGCGGGAGTGGGGGAGACCCAGTACTTC.

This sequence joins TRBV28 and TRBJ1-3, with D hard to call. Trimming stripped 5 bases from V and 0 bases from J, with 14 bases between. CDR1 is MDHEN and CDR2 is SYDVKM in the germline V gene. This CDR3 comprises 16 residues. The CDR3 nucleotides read TGTGCCAGCAGTCCCAGGTCATGGAGCTCTGGAAACACCATATATTTT. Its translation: CASSPRSWSSGNTIYF.

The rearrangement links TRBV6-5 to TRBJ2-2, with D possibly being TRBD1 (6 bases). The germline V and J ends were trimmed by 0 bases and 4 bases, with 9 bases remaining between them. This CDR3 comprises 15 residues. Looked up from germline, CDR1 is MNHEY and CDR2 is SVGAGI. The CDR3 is CASSYSPQGTGELFF. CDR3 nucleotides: TGTGCCAGCAGTTACTCCCCACAGGGCACCGGGGAGCTGTTTTTT.

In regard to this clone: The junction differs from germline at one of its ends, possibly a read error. DNA for the CDR3: TGCGCCAGCAGCCAATCTCAGGGGATCTACGAACAGTACTTC. Protein sequence: CASSQSQGIYEQYF. The chain combines TRBV5-1 with TRBJ2-7; TRBD1 might be the D (6 bases). There are 14 residues in the CDR3. From germline, CDR1 is SGHRS and CDR2 YFSETQ.

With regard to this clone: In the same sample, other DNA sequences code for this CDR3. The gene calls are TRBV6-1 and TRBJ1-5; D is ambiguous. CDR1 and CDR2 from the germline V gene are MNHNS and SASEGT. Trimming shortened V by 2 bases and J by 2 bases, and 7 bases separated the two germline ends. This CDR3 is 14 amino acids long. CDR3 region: CASSESGGNQPQHF. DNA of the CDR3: TGTGCCAGCAGTGAATCGGGAGGCAATCAGCCCCAGCATTTT.

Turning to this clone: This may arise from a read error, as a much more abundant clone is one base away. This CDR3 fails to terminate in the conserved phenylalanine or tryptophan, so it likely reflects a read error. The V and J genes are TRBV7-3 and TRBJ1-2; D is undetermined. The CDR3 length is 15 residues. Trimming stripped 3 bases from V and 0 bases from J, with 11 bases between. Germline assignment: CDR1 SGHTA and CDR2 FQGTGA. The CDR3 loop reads CASSFTLKANYGYTL. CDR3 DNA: TGTGCCAGCAGCTTCACATTGAAAGCTAACTATGGCTACACCCTC.

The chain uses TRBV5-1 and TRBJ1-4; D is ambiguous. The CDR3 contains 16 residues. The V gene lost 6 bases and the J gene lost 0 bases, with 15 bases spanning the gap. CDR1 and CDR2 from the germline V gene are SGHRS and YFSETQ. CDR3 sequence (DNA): TGCGCCAGCACCCTTCAGTGGGCGTCAACTAATGAAAAACTGTTTTTT. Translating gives CASTLQWASTNEKLFF.

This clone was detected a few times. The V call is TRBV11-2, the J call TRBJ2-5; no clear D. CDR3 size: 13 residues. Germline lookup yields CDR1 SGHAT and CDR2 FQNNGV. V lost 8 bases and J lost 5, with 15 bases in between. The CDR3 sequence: CASGPGARETQYF. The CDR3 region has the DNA TGTGCCAGCGGACCGGGCGCGAGGGAGACCCAGTACTTC.

CDR3 residues: CASALGRGSVDEQYF. The CDR3 nucleotides are TGTGCCAGTGCCCTGGGCCGGGGGTCGGTAGACGAGCAGTACTTC. The V gene is TRBV28, the J gene TRBJ2-7, with D perhaps TRBD2 (6 bases). The length of the CDR3 is 15 residues. Trimming pared 9 bases from V and 5 bases from J, leaving 23 bases between. Germline loops: CDR1 MDHEN, CDR2 SYDVKM. The whole variable domain, filled in from reference TRBV28 and TRBJ2-7, reads DVKVTQSSRYLVKRTGEKVFLECVQDMDHENMFWYRQDPGLGLRLIYFSYDVKMKEKGDIPEGYSVSREKKERFSLILESASTNQTSMYLCASALGRGSVDEQYFGPGTRLTVT.

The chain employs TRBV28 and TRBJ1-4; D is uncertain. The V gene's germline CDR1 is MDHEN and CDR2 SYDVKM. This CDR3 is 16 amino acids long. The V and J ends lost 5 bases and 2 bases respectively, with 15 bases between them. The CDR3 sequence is CASSPYRGKTNEKLFF. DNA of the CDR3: TGTGCCAGCAGTCCCTATCGCGGGAAGACTAATGAAAAACTGTTTTTT.

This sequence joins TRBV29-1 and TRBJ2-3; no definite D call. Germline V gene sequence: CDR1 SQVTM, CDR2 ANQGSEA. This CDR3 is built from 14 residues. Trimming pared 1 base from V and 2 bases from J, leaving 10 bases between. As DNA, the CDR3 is TGCAGCGTTGAAGTTCTAAGGGCCACAGATACGCAGTATTTT. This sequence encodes CSVEVLRATDTQYF.

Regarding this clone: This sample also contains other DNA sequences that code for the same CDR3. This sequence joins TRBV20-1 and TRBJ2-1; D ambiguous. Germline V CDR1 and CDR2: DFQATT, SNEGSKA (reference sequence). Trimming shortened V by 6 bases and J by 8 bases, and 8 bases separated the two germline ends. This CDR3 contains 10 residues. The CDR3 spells CSAAQDEQFF. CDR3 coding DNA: TGCAGTGCCGCGCAGGATGAGCAGTTCTTC.

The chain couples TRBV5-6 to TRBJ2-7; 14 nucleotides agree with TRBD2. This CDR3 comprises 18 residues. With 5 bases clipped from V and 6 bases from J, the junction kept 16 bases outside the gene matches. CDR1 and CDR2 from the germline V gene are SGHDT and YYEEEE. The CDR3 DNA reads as TGTGCCAGCAGTACGACCGGGACTAGCGGGAGCGGGGTCTCCGAGCAGTACTTC. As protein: CASSTTGTSGSGVSEQYF.

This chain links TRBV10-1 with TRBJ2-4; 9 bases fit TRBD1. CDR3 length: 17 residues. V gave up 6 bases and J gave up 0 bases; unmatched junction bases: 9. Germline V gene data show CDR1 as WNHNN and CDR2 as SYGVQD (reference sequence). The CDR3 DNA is TGCGCCAGCAGCCCCGGGACAGGGCCGTTAGCCAAAAACATTCAGTACTTC. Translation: CASSPGTGPLAKNIQYF.

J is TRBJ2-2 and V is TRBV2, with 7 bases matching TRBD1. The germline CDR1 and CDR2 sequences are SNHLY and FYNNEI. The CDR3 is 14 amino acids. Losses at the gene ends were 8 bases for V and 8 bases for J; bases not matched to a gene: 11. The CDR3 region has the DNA TGTGCCAGCGTAGACAGGGCGGCTACGGGGGAGCTGTTTTTT. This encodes CASVDRAATGELFF.

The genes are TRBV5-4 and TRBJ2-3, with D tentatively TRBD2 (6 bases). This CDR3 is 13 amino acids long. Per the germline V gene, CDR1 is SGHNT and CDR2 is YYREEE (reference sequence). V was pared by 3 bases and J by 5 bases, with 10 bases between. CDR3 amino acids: CASSSPAGDTQYF. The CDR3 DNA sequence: TGTGCCAGCAGCTCACCAGCGGGAGATACGCAGTATTTT.

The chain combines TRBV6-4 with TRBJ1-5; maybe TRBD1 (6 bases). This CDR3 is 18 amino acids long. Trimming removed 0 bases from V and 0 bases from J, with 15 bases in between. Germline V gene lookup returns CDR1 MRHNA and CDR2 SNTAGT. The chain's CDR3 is CASSDSPGALNSNQPQHF. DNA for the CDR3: TGTGCCAGCAGTGACTCGCCGGGGGCCCTGAATAGCAATCAGCCCCAGCATTTT.

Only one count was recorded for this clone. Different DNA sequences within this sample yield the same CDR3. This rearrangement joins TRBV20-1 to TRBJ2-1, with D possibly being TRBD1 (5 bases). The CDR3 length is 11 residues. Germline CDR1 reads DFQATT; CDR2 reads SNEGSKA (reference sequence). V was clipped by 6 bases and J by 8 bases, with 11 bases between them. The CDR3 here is CSARRADEQFF. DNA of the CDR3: TGCAGTGCGCGCAGGGCAGATGAGCAGTTCTTC.

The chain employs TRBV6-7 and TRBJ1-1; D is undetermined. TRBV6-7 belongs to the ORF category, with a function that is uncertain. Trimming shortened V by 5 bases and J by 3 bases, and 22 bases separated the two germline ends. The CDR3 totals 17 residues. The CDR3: CASSKRRTAVGDTEAFF. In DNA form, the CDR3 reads TGTGCCAGCAGTAAGCGCCGGACGGCGGTTGGCGACACTGAAGCTTTCTTT.

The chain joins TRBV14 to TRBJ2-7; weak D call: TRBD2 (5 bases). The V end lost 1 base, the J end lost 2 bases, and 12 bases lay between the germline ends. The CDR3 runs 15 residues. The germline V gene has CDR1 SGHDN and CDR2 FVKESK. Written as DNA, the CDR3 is TGTGCCAGCAGCCAAGCTACTACCGGGACCTACGAGCAGTACTTC. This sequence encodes CASSQATTGTYEQYF.

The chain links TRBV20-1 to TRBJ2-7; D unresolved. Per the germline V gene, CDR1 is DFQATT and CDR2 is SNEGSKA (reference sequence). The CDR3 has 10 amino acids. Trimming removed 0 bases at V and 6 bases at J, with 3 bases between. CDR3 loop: CSARDVEQYF. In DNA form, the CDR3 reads TGCAGTGCTAGAGATGTCGAGCAGTACTTC.

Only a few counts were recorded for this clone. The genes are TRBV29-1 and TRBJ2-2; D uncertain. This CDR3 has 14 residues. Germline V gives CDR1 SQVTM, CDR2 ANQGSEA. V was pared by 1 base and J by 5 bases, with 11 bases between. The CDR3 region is CSVEVHRQTGELFF. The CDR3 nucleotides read TGCAGCGTTGAAGTCCATCGGCAAACCGGGGAGCTGTTTTTT.

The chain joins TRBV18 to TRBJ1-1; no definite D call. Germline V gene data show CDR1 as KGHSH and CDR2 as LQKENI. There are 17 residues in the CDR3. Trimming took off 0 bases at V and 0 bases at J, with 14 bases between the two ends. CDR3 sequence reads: CASSPPTRGGMNTEAFF. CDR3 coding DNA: TGTGCCAGCTCACCACCTACACGGGGTGGGATGAACACTGAAGCTTTCTTT.

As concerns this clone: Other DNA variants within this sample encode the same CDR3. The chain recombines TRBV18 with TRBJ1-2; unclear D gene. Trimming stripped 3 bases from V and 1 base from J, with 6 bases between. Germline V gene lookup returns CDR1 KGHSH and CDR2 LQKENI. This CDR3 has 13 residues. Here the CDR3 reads CASSPVDNYGYTF. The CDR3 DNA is TGTGCCAGCTCACCGGTGGATAACTATGGCTACACCTTC.

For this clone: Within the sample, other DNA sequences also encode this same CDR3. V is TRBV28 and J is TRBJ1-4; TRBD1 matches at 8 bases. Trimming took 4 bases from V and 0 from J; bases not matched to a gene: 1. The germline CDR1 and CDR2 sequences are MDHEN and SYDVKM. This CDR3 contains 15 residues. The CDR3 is CASSSTGATNEKLFF. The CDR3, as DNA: TGTGCCAGCAGTTCGACAGGGGCAACTAATGAAAAACTGTTTTTT.

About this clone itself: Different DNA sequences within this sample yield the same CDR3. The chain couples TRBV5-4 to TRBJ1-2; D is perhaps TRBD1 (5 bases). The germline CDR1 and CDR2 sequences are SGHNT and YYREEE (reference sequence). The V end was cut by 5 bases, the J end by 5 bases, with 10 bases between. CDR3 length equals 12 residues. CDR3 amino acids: CASSLTGYGYTF. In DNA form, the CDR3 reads TGTGCCAGCAGTCTTACAGGTTATGGCTACACCTTC.

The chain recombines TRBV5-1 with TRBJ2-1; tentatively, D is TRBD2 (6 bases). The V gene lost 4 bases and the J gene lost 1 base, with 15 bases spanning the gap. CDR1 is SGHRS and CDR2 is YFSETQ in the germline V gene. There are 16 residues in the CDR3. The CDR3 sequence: CASSPRGSGSYNEQFF. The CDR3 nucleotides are TGCGCCAGCAGCCCCCGAGGTAGCGGTTCCTACAATGAGCAGTTCTTC. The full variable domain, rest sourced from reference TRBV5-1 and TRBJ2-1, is KAGVTQTPRYLIKTRGQQVTLSCSPISGHRSVSWYQQTPGQGLQFLFEYFSETQRNKGNFPGRFSGRQFSNSRSEMNVSTLELGDSALYLCASSPRGSGSYNEQFFGPGTRLTVL.